These T cell receptor beta chains were read from a single sample in a study of T cells expressing NK-cell markers. TCRdb re-analyzed the 5' RACE reads; it lists each CDR3 protein once, without DNA. The table for this sample gives about 400,000 distinct CDR3 sequences. The sample comprised blood T cells: a sorted CD56 or NKG2C T cell subset, CD4+ or CD8+ T cells, or bulk PBMC T cells (not recorded which). The receptors stem from a woman aged 45-60 years in good health. The CDR3 runs from the conserved cysteine through the conserved F or W.

TRBV6-5	15	TRBJ2-1	CASSYSTGTTEEQFF
TRBV20-1	16	TRBJ2-2	CSARASGRGNTGELFF
TRBV6-1	17	TRBJ2-2	CASTPLYGGRGTGELFF
TRBV2	12	TRBJ2-1	CASLVLYNEQFF
TRBV10-2	12	TRBJ1-1	CASGGPNTEAFF
TRBV12-3/TRBV12-4	13	TRBJ1-6	CASSFAGDSPLHF
TRBV12-3/TRBV12-4	14	TRBJ2-7	CASSPTTSGYEQYF
TRBV7-7	14	TRBJ2-5	CASSPGQGRATQYF
TRBV12-5	17	TRBJ2-1	CASGSPVGAGEANEQFF
TRBV7-8	12	TRBJ2-1	CASSRLTNEQFF
TRBV3-1	19	TRBJ1-4	CASSQDPLIIRATNEKLFF
TRBV5-5	14	TRBJ2-5	CASSLGLGVETQYF
TRBV29-1	12	TRBJ2-2	CSVEGRYGELFF
TRBV5-4	16	TRBJ1-4	CASSLARDRGVEKLFF
TRBV6-4	14	TRBJ2-1	CASSDSGQHNEQFF
TRBV6-2/TRBV6-3	15	TRBJ2-3	CASSYSDPGADTQYF
TRBV5-1	15	TRBJ2-7	CASSLDGTSSYEQYF